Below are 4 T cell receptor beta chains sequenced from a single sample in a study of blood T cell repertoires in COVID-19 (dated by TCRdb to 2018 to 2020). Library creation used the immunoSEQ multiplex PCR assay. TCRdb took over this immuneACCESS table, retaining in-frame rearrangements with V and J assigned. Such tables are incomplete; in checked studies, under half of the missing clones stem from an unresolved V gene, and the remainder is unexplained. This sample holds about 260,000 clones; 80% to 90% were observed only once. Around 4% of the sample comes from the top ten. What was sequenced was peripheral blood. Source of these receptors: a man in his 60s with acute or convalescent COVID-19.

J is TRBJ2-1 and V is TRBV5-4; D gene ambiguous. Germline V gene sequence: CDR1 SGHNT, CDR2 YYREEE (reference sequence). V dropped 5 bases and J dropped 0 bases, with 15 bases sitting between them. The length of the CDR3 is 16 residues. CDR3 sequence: CASSSSTWSSYNEQFF. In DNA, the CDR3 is TGTGCCAGCAGTTCCTCGACTTGGAGCTCCTACAATGAGCAGTTCTTC.

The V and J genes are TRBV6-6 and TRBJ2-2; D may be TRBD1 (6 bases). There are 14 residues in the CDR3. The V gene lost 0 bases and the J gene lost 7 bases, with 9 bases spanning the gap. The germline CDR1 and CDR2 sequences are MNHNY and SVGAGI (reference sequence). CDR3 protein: CASSYSRGIGELFF. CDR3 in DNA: TGTGCCAGCAGTTACTCGAGGGGGATCGGGGAGCTGTTTTTT.

CDR3 amino acids: CASSLSRGGGEQYF. In DNA, the CDR3 is TGTGCCAGCAGCTTGAGCCGGGGTGGCGGCGAGCAGTACTTC. J is TRBJ2-7 and V is TRBV13; TRBD2 is a possible D gene (5 bases). The CDR3 extends over 14 amino acids. With 3 bases removed from V and 6 bases from J, the gap between germline ends came to 15 bases. Germline loops: CDR1 PRHDT, CDR2 FYEKMQ (reference sequence).

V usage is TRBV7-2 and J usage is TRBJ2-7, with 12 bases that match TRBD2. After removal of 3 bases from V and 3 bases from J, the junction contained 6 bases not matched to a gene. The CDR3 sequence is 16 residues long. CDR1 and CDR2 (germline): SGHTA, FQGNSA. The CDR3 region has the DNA TGTGCCAGCAGCTTTAGGACTAGCGGGACGTTCTACGAGCAGTACTTC. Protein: CASSFRTSGTFYEQYF.